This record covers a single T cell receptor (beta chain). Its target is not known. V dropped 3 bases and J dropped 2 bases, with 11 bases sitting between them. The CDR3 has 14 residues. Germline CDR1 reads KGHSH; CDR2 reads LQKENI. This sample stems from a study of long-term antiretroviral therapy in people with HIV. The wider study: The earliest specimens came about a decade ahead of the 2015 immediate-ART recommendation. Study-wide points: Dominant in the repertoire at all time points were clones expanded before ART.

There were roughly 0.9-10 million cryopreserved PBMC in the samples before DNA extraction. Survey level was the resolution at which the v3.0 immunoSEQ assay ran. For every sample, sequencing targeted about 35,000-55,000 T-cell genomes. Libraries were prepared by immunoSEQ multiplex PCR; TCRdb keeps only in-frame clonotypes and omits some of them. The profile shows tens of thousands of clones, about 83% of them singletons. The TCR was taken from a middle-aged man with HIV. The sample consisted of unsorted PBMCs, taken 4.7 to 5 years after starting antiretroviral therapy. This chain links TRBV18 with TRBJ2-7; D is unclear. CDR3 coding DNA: TGTGCCAGCTCACCGCTACAGAAACCCTACGAGCAGTACTTC. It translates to CASSPLQKPYEQYF.